This T cell receptor (beta chain) is from a study of early T cells in non-severe SARS-CoV-2 infection. Study summary: Sequencing input comprised bulk RNA from unsorted whole blood; chain pairing was not available.

Whole-study results and caveats: Matches to VDJdb favored anti-spike CD8 responses and missed private and CD4 specificities.

Note on this clonotype: Antigen specificity is unknown.

Unique molecular identifiers were attached to individual cDNA molecules. One entry per CDR3 protein, called by TCRdb with MiXCR from the 5' RACE reads. Found here are about 64,000 distinct CDR3 sequences, around 10% of them singletons; the top ten hold 2.9%. The CDR3 is 19 residues long. The sequence was collected from an adult who was a healthcare worker with PCR-confirmed SARS-CoV-2 infection or an uninfected control (not recorded which). The sequenced sample was whole blood, obtained at baseline. The rearrangement links TRBV12-2 to TRBJ2-5; TRBD1, as called in the table, went unchecked against the DNA. TRBV12-2 is a pseudogene. CDR3 coding DNA: TGTGCAAGTCGCTTAGGACGTCCCAGGGGGTGGTCTCATATAGAGACCCAGTACTTC. Its translation is CASRLGRPRGWSHIETQYF.